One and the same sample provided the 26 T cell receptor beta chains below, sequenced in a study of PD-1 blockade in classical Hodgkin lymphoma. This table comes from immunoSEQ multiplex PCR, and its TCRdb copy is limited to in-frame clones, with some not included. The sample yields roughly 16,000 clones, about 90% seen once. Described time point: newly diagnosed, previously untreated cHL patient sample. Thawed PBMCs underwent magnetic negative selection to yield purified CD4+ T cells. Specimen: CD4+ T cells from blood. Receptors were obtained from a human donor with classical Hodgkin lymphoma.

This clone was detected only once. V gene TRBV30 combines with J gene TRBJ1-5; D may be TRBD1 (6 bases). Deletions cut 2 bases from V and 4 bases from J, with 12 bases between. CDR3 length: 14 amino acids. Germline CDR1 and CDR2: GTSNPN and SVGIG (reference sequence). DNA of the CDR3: TGTGCCTGGAGTACAGGGAATGGGAATCAGCCCCAGCATTTT. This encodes CAWSTGNGNQPQHF.

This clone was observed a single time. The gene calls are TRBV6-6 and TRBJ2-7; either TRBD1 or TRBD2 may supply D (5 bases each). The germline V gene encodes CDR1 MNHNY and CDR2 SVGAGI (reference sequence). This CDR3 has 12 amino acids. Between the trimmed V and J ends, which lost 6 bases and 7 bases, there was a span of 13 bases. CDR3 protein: CASSRDVKEQYF. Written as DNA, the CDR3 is TGTGCCAGCAGCCGGGACGTAAAAGAGCAGTACTTC.

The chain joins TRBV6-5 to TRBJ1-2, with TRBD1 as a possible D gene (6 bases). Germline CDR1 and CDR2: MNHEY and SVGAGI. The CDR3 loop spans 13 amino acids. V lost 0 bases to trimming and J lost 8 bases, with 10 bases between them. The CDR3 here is CASSYSRGGGYTF. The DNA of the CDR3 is TGTGCCAGCAGTTACTCCAGGGGTGGCGGCTACACCTTC.

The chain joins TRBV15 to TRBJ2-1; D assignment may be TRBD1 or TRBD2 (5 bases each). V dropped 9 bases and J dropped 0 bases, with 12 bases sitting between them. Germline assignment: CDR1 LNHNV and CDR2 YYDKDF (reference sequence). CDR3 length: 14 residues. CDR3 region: CATSRDPSYNEQFF. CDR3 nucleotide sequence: TGTGCCACGTCCCGGGACCCCTCCTACAATGAGCAGTTCTTC. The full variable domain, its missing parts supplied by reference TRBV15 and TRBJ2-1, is DAMVIQNPRYQVTQFGKPVTLSCSQTLNHNVMYWYQQKSSQAPKLLFHYYDKDFNNEADTPDNFQSRRPNTSFCFLDIRSPGLGDTAMYLCATSRDPSYNEQFFGPGTRLTVL.

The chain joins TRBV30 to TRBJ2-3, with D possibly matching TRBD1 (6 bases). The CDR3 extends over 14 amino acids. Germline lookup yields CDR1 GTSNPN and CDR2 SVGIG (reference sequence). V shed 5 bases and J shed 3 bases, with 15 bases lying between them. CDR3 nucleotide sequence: TGTGCCTGGGGATTCAGGGGTACGACAGATACGCAGTATTTT. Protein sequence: CAWGFRGTTDTQYF.

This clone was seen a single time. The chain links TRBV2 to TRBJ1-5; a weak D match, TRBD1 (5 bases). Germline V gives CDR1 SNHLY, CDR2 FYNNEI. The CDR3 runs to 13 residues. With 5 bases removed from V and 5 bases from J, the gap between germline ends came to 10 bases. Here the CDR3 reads CASSKGVDQPQHF. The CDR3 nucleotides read TGTGCCAGCAGTAAAGGGGTGGATCAGCCCCAGCATTTT. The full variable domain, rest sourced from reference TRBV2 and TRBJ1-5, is EPEVTQTPSHQVTQMGQEVILRCVPISNHLYFYWYRQILGQKVEFLVSFYNNEISEKSEIFDDQFSVERPDGSNFTLKIRSTKLEDSAMYFCASSKGVDQPQHFGDGTRLSIL.

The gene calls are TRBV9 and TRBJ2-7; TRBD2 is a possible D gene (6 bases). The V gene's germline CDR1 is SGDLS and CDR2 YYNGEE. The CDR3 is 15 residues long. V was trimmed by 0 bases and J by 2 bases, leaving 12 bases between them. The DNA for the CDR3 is TGTGCCAGCAGCGTAGAGGCTAGCGAGACCTACGAGCAGTACTTC. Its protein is CASSVEASETYEQYF.

The CDR3 loop reads CASSLFGNQPQHF. In DNA, the CDR3 is TGTGCCAGCAGCTTATTCGGTAATCAGCCCCAGCATTTT. The V call is TRBV7-2, the J call TRBJ1-5; D gene ambiguous. This CDR3 spans 13 amino acids. The ends were cut back, 2 bases at V and 4 bases at J, with 6 bases in the middle. Per germline, CDR1 SGHTA and CDR2 FQGNSA.

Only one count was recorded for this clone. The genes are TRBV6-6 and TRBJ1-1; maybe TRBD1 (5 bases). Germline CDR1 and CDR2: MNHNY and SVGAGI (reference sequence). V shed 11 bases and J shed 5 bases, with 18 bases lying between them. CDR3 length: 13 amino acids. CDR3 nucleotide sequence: TGTGCCGGGGCCCGAAACTACGGGACTGAAGCTTTCTTT. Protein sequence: CAGARNYGTEAFF.

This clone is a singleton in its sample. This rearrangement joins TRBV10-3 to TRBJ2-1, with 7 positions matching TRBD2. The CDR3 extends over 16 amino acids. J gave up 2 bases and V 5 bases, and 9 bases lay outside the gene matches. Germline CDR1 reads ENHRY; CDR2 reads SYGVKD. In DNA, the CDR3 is TGTGCCATCAGTTTAAGTAGCGGGTTAACCTACAATGAGCAGTTCTTC. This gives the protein CAISLSSGLTYNEQFF.

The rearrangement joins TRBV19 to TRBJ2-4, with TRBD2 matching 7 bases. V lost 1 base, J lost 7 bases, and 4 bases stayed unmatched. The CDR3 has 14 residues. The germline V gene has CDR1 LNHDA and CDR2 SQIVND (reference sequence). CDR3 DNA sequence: TGTGCCAGTAGTATAGGCACCGGGAGGAACATTCAGTACTTC. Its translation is CASSIGTGRNIQYF.

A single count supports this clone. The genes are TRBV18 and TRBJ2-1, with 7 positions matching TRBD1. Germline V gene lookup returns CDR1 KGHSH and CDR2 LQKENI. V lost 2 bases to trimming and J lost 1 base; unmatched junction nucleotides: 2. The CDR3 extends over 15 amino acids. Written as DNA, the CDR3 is TGTGCCAGCTCACCAGTGACAGGGTCCTACAATGAGCAGTTCTTC. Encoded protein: CASSPVTGSYNEQFF.

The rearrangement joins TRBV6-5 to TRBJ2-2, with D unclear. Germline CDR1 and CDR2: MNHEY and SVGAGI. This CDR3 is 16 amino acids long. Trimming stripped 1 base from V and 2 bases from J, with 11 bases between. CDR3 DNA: TGTGCCAGCAGTTACTACGGACGCCTCAACACCGGGGAGCTGTTTTTT. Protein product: CASSYYGRLNTGELFF.

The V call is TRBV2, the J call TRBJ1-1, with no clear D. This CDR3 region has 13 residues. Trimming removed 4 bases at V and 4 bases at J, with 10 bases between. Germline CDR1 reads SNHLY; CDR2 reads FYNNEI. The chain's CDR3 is CASSAGPGTEAFF. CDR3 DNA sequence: TGTGCCAGCAGTGCTGGGCCAGGCACTGAAGCTTTCTTT.

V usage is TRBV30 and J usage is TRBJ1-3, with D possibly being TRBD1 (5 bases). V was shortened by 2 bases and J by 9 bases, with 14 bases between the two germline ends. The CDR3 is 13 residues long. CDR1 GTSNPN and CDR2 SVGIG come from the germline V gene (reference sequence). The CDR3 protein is CAWSISLQGTIYF. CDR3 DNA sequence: TGTGCCTGGAGTATTAGTCTCCAGGGCACCATATATTTT.

The CDR3 loop reads CASSQEKGRIGYTF. The CDR3 DNA reads TGTGCCAGCAGCCAAGAAAAGGGTCGGATCGGCTACACCTTC. The chain has TRBV4-2 and TRBJ1-2; D gene unclear. Germline V gene lookup returns CDR1 LGHNA and CDR2 YNFKEQ. V gave up 0 bases and J gave up 8 bases, with 13 bases separating them. This CDR3 has 14 residues.

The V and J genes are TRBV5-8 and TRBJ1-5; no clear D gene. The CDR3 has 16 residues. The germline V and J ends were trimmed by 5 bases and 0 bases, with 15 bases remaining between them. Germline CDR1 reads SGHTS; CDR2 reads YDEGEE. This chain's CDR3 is CASRREDFYSNQPQHF. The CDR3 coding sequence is TGTGCCAGCAGGAGGGAGGACTTTTATAGCAATCAGCCCCAGCATTTT.

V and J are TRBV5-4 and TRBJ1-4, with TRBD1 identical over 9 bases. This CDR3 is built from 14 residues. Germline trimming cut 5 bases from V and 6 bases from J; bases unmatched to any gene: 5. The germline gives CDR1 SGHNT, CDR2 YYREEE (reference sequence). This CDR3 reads CASRQTGGDEKLFF. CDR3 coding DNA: TGTGCCAGCAGGCAGACAGGGGGTGATGAAAAACTGTTTTTT.

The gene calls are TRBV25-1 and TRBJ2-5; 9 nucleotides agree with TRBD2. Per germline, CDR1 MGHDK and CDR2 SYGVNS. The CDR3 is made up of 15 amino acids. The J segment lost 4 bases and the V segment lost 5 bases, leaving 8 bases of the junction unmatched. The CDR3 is CASSSSGRPSETQYF. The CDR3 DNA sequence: TGTGCCAGCAGTTCGAGCGGGAGGCCGTCAGAGACCCAGTACTTC.

This chain's CDR3 is CASSRKDRAGNTIYF. The CDR3 nucleotides are TGCGCCAGCAGCCGGAAGGACAGGGCTGGAAACACCATATATTTT. The chain joins TRBV4-1 to TRBJ1-3; 8 bases match TRBD1. After removal of 4 bases from V and 2 bases from J, the junction contained 4 bases not matched to a gene. CDR1 is MGHRA and CDR2 is YSYEKL in the germline V gene. The CDR3 spans 15 residues.

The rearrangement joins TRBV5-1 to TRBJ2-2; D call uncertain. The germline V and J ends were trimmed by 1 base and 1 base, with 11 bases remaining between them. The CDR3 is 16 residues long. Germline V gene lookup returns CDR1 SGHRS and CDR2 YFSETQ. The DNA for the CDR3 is TGCGCCAGCAGCTTGAGAACAGATCAGAACACCGGGGAGCTGTTTTTT. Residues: CASSLRTDQNTGELFF.

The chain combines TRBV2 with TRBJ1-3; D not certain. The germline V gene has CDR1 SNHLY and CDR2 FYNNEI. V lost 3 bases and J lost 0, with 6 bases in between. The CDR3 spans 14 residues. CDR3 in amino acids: CASSEGASGNTIYF. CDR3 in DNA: TGTGCCAGCAGTGAGGGAGCCTCTGGAAACACCATATATTTT.

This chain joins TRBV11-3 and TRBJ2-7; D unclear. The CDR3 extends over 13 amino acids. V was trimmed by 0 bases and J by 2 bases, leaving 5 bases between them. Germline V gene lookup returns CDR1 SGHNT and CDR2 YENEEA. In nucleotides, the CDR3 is TGTGCCAGCAGCTTAGACAGAGCCTACGAGCAGTACTTC. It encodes CASSLDRAYEQYF.

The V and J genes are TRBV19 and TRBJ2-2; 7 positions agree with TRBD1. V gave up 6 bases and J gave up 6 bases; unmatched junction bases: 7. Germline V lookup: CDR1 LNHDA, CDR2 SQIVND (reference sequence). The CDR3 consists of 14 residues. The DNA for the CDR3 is TGTGCCAGTAGGCTCGACAGGGTGGCCGGGGAGCTGTTTTTT. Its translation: CASRLDRVAGELFF.

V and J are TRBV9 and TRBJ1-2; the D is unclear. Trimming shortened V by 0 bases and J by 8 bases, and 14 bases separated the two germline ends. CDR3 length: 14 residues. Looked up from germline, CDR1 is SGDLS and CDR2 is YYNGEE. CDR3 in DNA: TGTGCCAGCAGCGTAGAGTTGGGCGGGAACGGCTACACCTTC. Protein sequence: CASSVELGGNGYTF. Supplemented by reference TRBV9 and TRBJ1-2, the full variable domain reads DSGVTQTPKHLITATGQRVTLRCSPRSGDLSVYWYQQSLDQGLQFLIQYYNGEERAKGNILERFSAQQFPDLHSELNLSSLELGDSALYFCASSVELGGNGYTFGSGTRLTVV.

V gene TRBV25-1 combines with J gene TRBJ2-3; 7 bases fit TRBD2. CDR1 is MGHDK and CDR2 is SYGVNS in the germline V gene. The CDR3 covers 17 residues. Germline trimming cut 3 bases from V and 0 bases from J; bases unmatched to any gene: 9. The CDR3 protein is CASSDPLADTSTDTQYF. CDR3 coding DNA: TGTGCCAGCAGTGACCCCCTAGCGGATACTAGCACAGATACGCAGTATTTT. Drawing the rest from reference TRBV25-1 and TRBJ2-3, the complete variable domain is EADIYQTPRYLVIGTGKKITLECSQTMGHDKMYWYQQDPGMELHLIHYSYGVNSTEKGDLSSESTVSRIRTEHFPLTLESARPSHTSQYLCASSDPLADTSTDTQYFGPGTRLTVL.